The 8 T cell receptor beta chains presented below share a single source sample, sequenced in a study of blood T cell repertoires in COVID-19. Assay: immunoSEQ multiplex PCR; the TCRdb copy retains only in-frame clones and omits some. The sample records about 190,000 clones, roughly four fifths being singletons. Sequencing used peripheral blood. All receptors derive from a man aged 25 to 40 with active or convalescent COVID-19.

CDR3 amino acids: CAISESQGINIQYF. The CDR3 DNA reads TGTGCCATCAGTGAGTCGCAGGGAATAAACATTCAGTACTTC. The chain has TRBV10-3 and TRBJ2-4, with D perhaps TRBD1 (5 bases). The CDR3 loop spans 14 amino acids. V was trimmed by 0 bases and J by 6 bases, leaving 9 bases between them. Per germline, CDR1 ENHRY and CDR2 SYGVKD.

This chain connects TRBV5-1 to TRBJ1-6; 9 nucleotides line up with TRBD1. This CDR3 region has 15 residues. V lost 1 base, J lost 9 bases, and 5 bases stayed unmatched. CDR1 is SGHRS and CDR2 is YFSETQ in the germline V gene. CDR3 coding DNA: TGCGCCAGCAGCTTGCTGACACAGGGGGCTTCACCCCTCCACTTT. Translated: CASSLLTQGASPLHF. The complete variable domain, with remaining parts taken from reference TRBV5-1 and TRBJ1-6, reads KAGVTQTPRYLIKTRGQQVTLSCSPISGHRSVSWYQQTPGQGLQFLFEYFSETQRNKGNFPGRFSGRQFSNSRSEMNVSTLELGDSALYLCASSLLTQGASPLHFGNGTRLTVT.

This chain joins TRBV14 and TRBJ2-7, with D maybe TRBD2 (5 bases). The CDR3 contains 13 residues. V lost 0 bases, J lost 7 bases, and 10 bases lay in between. CDR1 is SGHDN, CDR2 FVKESK, per germline. The CDR3 loop reads CASSQDSRDEQYV. The CDR3 DNA sequence: TGTGCCAGCAGCCAAGATTCCCGGGATGAGCAGTACGTC.

The rearrangement links TRBV28 to TRBJ2-3; D perhaps matches TRBD1 (5 bases). The germline gives CDR1 MDHEN, CDR2 SYDVKM. The CDR3 is made up of 13 amino acids. V was cut by 6 bases and J by 3 bases, with 10 bases left in between. The CDR3: CASSPRATDTQYF. The CDR3 bases are TGTGCCAGCAGCCCCAGGGCGACAGATACGCAGTATTTT.

The chain carries TRBV10-2 and TRBJ2-5, with 7 bases fitting TRBD1. Germline CDR1 is WSHSY and CDR2 is SAAADI. V trimming: 5 bases; J trimming: 5 bases; junction bases outside the gene matches: 11. The CDR3 extends over 15 amino acids. The CDR3 is CASSFTGAGRETQYF. Written as DNA, the CDR3 is TGCGCCAGCAGTTTTACAGGGGCGGGCCGGGAGACCCAGTACTTC.

The V call is TRBV27, the J call TRBJ2-3, with 13 bases fitting TRBD2. CDR3 size: 16 residues. V was clipped by 5 bases and J by 2 bases; unmatched bases: 4. Germline V gene lookup returns CDR1 MNHEY and CDR2 SMNVEV (reference sequence). In nucleotides, the CDR3 is TGTGCCAGCAGTCTCGGACTAGCGGGAGTCACAGATACGCAGTATTTT. Translated, it gives CASSLGLAGVTDTQYF.

The chain couples TRBV5-5 to TRBJ1-4; no clear D gene. Germline loops: CDR1 SGHKS, CDR2 YYEKEE (reference sequence). The CDR3 has 16 amino acids. Trimming removed 2 bases at V and 0 bases at J, with 11 bases between. CDR3 loop: CASSLGWAPTNEKLFF. CDR3 coding DNA: TGTGCCAGCAGCTTAGGTTGGGCACCAACTAATGAAAAACTGTTTTTT.

This chain uses TRBV5-8 with TRBJ2-3; TRBD2 agrees at 9 bases. The CDR3 is 17 residues long. V shed 5 bases and J 0 bases; nucleotides not matched to a gene: 10. The germline CDR1 and CDR2 sequences are SGHTS and YDEGEE. In DNA, the CDR3 is TGTGCCAGCAGTCCCGGACTAGCGAGCTCTAGCACAGATACGCAGTATTTT. As protein: CASSPGLASSSTDTQYF.